Here is one TCR beta chain with its context. V lost 1 base, J lost 0 bases, and 13 bases lay in between. The CDR3 spans 17 residues. CDR1 and CDR2 from the germline V gene are SGHVS and FQNEAQ. TCRdb's copy holds only in-frame clones and misses some; the assay was immunoSEQ multiplex PCR. The sample has fewer than 70,000 clones, around 83% seen once. This sample was taken from a study of OX40 agonist ivuxolimab in advanced cancers. Source: CD4+ or CD8+ T cells sorted from blood, taken in a trial of the OX40 agonist ivuxolimab. The TCR was taken from an adult with an advanced solid tumor such as melanoma, head and neck, liver or kidney cancer. The chain recombines TRBV7-8 with TRBJ1-5, with D perhaps matching TRBD1 (5 bases). For the CDR3, the DNA is TGTGCCAGCAGCTTAGAAGGAGGGGTCATTAGCAATCAGCCCCAGCATTTT. It yields the protein CASSLEGGVISNQPQHF. The entire variable domain, with the rest obtained from reference TRBV7-8 and TRBJ1-5, is as follows: GAGVSQSPRYKVAKRGQDVALRCDPISGHVSLFWYQQALGQGPEFLTYFQNEAQLDKSGLPSDRFFAERPEGSVSTLKIQRTQQEDSAVYLCASSLEGGVISNQPQHFGDGTRLSIL.